A single sample gave rise to the 8 T cell receptor beta chains below, sequenced in a study of T cell repertoires in cytomegalovirus infection. TCRdb itself ran the reads through MiXCR, one entry per CDR3 protein. The top ten hold about 26% of the sample, which has 50,000 to 55,000 distinct CDR3 sequences, 15% to 25% seen once. Their target antigens are unknown. This material consisted of CD8+ T cells from cultured PBMCs, taken from culture after CMV antigen stimulation. The source is a human donor in good health (CMV status not recorded). Some clones in this sample may be carry-over from other donors' samples.

This chain joins TRBV12-3 or TRBV12-4 and TRBJ2-7; the match to TRBD1 covers 7 bases. This CDR3 spans 13 amino acids. V was clipped by 6 bases and J by 0 bases; unmatched bases: 2. CDR3 coding DNA: TGTGCCAGCAGAGGGGGCTACTCCTACGAGCAGTACTTC. The encoded protein is CASRGGYSYEQYF.

CDR3 DNA: TGTGCCAGCAGCTTAGCAGGCAGGGGTGCGACCGAGCAGTACTTC. Translation gives CASSLAGRGATEQYF. The chain links TRBV11-2 to TRBJ2-7; tentative D call: TRBD1 (6 bases). The germline gives CDR1 SGHAT, CDR2 FQNNGV. The V gene lost 1 base and the J gene lost 6 bases, with 16 bases spanning the gap. The CDR3 length is 15 residues.

This clonotype was seen a handful of times. DNA for the CDR3: TGTGCCAGCAACAGGGGATCCTATGGCTACACCTTC. This codes for CASNRGSYGYTF. This sequence joins TRBV28 and TRBJ1-2; 7 bases fit TRBD1. V shed 7 bases, J shed 4 bases, and the junction held 3 bases outside the gene matches. There are 12 residues in the CDR3. From germline, CDR1 is MDHEN and CDR2 SYDVKM.

The table lists this clonotype with a few counts. V usage is TRBV11-2 and J usage is TRBJ2-7; the D is unclear. The CDR3 has 13 amino acids. Germline CDR1 is SGHAT and CDR2 is FQNNGV. V shed 5 bases and J shed 7 bases, with 15 bases lying between them. The CDR3 region is CASSPRTLGEQYF. The CDR3 nucleotides are TGTGCCAGCAGCCCTCGGACCCTGGGGGAGCAGTACTTC.

This clonotype was recorded a few times. The chain has TRBV7-9 and TRBJ2-7, with TRBD1 as a possible D gene (5 bases). Trimming cost V 1 base and J 5 bases, with 15 bases left between them. The CDR3 is made up of 15 amino acids. CDR1 and CDR2 from the germline V gene are SEHNR and FQNEAQ (reference sequence). Here the CDR3 DNA reads TGTGCCAGCAGCTTAGAGGACACTACCTACAACGAGCAGTACTTC. Encoded protein: CASSLEDTTYNEQYF.

J is TRBJ2-3 and V is TRBV7-2; D is possibly TRBD2 (7 bases). The germline gives CDR1 SGHTA, CDR2 FQGNSA. This CDR3 has 16 residues. Trimming pared 5 bases from V and 2 bases from J, leaving 17 bases between. In DNA form, the CDR3 reads TGTGCCAGCAGCCCGAGGGGGGGGACTTACACAGATACGCAGTATTTT. Amino acids: CASSPRGGTYTDTQYF.

This clonotype showed up just a few times. CDR3: CASSQGPGQETQYF. The CDR3 DNA follows: TGCGCCAGCAGCCAAGGACCGGGGCAAGAGACCCAGTACTTC. V gene TRBV4-1 combines with J gene TRBJ2-5; perhaps TRBD2 as D (5 bases). The CDR3 has 14 residues. Trimming removed 1 base at V and 2 bases at J, with 8 bases between. Germline V CDR1 and CDR2: MGHRA, YSYEKL.

The chain is built from TRBV4-1 and TRBJ2-3, with D perhaps TRBD2 (6 bases). Germline V gene data show CDR1 as MGHRA and CDR2 as YSYEKL. The CDR3 runs 13 residues. V lost 4 bases to trimming and J lost 5 bases, with 10 bases between them. The CDR3 loop reads CASSPGTVDTQYF. CDR3 DNA sequence: TGCGCCAGCAGCCCCGGGACTGTAGATACGCAGTATTTT.